One T cell receptor (beta chain) is described in this entry. Its antigen remains unidentified. Measured with immunoSEQ multiplex PCR; TCRdb has only the in-frame clones, and not every one. This table has 85,000 to 100,000 clones, around 68% appearing once. These data originate in a study of shared clonotypes between healthy human individuals. On the study more broadly: Plates per donor: three CD4 naive, three CD4 memory, two CD8 naive, one CD8 memory. Notes on the study in general: In this cohort, only blood was sampled, and tissue repertoires likely differ.

This CDR3 spans 11 amino acids. Germline lookup yields CDR1 SEHNR and CDR2 FQNEAQ (reference sequence). V gave up 6 bases and J gave up 5 bases, with 6 bases separating them. This chain connects TRBV7-9 to TRBJ2-3; D not resolved. The sequence derives from a young man in good health. The sequenced sample was memory CD8+ T cells sorted from blood. The subset denotes: CD45RO+ cells pooled with CCR7-negative TemRA cells. The CDR3 region is CASRFGDTQYF. In nucleotides, the CDR3 is TGTGCCAGCAGATTCGGAGATACGCAGTATTTT.